Below, one TCR beta chain is given with its context. Losses at the gene ends were 4 bases for V and 3 bases for J; bases not matched to a gene: 3. Germline V gene lookup returns CDR1 SNHLY and CDR2 FYNNEI. CDR3 length equals 15 residues. Amplification used 60 Vbeta primers and 13 Jbeta primers. TCRdb's copy holds only in-frame clones and misses some; the assay was immunoSEQ multiplex PCR. The repertoire table contains some 200,000 clones. These data come from a study of cytomegalovirus exposure and HLA in healthy donors. The TCR comes from a woman younger than 35 in good health and CMV-seropositive. The material sequenced was PBMCs. This rearrangement joins TRBV2 to TRBJ1-2; 12 positions match TRBD1. CDR3: CASSVGTGGDYGYTF. For the CDR3, the DNA is TGTGCCAGCAGTGTCGGGACAGGGGGCGACTATGGCTACACCTTC.